This T cell receptor (beta chain) was recovered during a study of Ad26.COV2.S vaccination and SARS-CoV-2 variants (dated by TCRdb to the early 2020s). At the level of the whole study: Vaccine-arm donors came from COV1001, a multicentre, randomized, double-blind, placebo-controlled phase I-IIa trial of Ad26.COV2.S in healthy adults. The TCR-sequenced set comprised about 32 samples: 19 Ad26.COV2.S vaccine recipients, 5 placebo recipients and 8 SARS-CoV-2 convalescent individuals. Blinding of investigators to trial group allocation was maintained during experiments and outcome assessment. Dosing of Ad26.COV2.S was intramuscular, at either 5x10^10 or 1x10^11 viral particles, delivered as one shot or as two shots spaced 56 days apart. Trial participants were randomized into five groups of five: low-dose or high-dose Ad26.COV2.S given once or twice, or placebo on both occasions. TCRbeta repertoire sequencing was used to assess the specificity and breadth of SARS-CoV-2-reactive T cell receptors after Ad26.COV2.S vaccination.

Remarks on this clone: The specificity of this receptor is unknown. The record has no base qualities; no much larger clone is one base away.

The treatment or condition label here, explained by the study, means: around 19 received Ad26.COV2.S at low or high dose, single or two shots; roughly 5 received placebo; per-sample allocation not given. For vaccine and placebo recipients, the sequenced repertoires came from samples collected on day 63 after the first injection. In Cohort 1b, 25 to 30 adults aged 18-55 years were enrolled at a single site in Boston, USA, between 29 July and 7 August 2020. Ad26.COV2.S was a replication-incompetent adenovirus type 26 vector that expressed a prefusion-stabilized SARS-CoV-2 spike protein derived from the original Wuhan strain. V is reduced by 3 bases and J by 4 bases, leaving a spacing of 13 bases between them. The germline V gene specifies LGHNT as CDR1 and FRNRAP as CDR2. Reading from cysteine to phenylalanine, the CDR3 counts 15 amino acids. The CDR3 DNA has 45 bases and is translated from base 1.

What the research found in general, with its limitations: The study was not powered for comparison of responses between vaccine doses or regimens. Vaccine and placebo recipients had similar non-spike TCR breadth, a finding consistent with the vaccine containing only spike. It was noted by the authors that total T cell responses may have been underestimated by the TCR breadth and depth analyses. Spike-specific TCR breadth was higher in Ad26.COV2.S recipients than in placebo recipients (P = 0.0014). After vaccination, spike-specific CD8+ and CD4+ T cell responses were reported to show substantial breadth.

The immunoSEQ Assay was the method used to sequence TCRbeta CDR3 regions. After extraction, genomic DNA underwent amplification by bias-controlled multiplex PCR, followed by high-throughput sequencing. The original pipeline was this. Collapsing and filtering of sequences were performed to quantify the absolute abundance of each unique TCRbeta CDR3 region. T cell fraction was estimated by normalization of TCRbeta template counts to usable DNA, with usable DNA being measured through amplification of reference genes present in all nucleated cells. Repertoire TCRs were annotated as SARS-CoV-2-specific by exact matching of V gene, CDR3 amino acid sequence and J gene to a known reactive TCR set. The reference SARS-CoV-2 TCR set was derived from MIRA and filtered for enrichment in COVID-19-positive ImmuneCODE repertoires, a step that removed public or cross-reactive TCRs. Based on the MIRA antigens, annotated TCRs were further analysed at the level of specific ORF or position within ORF. Depth was the summed frequency of annotated unique rearrangements, while breadth was defined as annotated unique rearrangements over total unique productive rearrangements. Two-sided Wilcoxon rank-sum tests were applied when comparing TCR breadth between groups. This is the immuneACCESS table as TCRdb keeps it, with only in-frame sequences that have V and J called. A part of the clones is gone; compared with another copy, unresolved V genes explain less than half, and the rest is unexplained. V, J and clone size reflect that table, while D and trimming were determined from the DNA. For this sample there are over 200,000 clones; 88% appear just once. The top ten clonotypes cover roughly 10% of the sample.

The source material was peripheral blood, sampled in a trial of Ad26.COV2.S vaccine versus placebo. The chain is assembled from TRBV12-5 and TRBJ2-1; no D gene can be assigned with confidence. This clonotype originated in a person aged 18-60 years who received the Ad26.COV2.S COVID-19 vaccine or a placebo. This receptor has the CDR3 CASGLLRALYNEQFF. The bases read TGTGCTAGTGGTTTACTCCGAGCCTTATACAATGAGCAGTTCTTC. Beyond the CDR3, the reference TRBV12-5 and TRBJ2-1 genes provide the residues; the full variable domain reads: DARVTQTPRHKVTEMGQEVTMRCQPILGHNTVFWYRQTMMQGLELLAYFRNRAPLDDSGMPKDRFSAEMPDATLATLKIQPSEPRDSAVYFCASGLLRALYNEQFFGPGTRLTVL.